The 15 T cell receptor beta chains in this list originate from one sample, sequenced in a study of metastatic and nonmetastatic thyroid tumors. MiXCR was used by TCRdb to re-call the PCR reads. Counted here are about 59,000 clones, roughly 15% occurring once; the ten biggest clones make up roughly 10%. All patients reached thyroid surgery having received no treatment beforehand. The specimen sequenced was blood. The receptors shown here come from a male donor with papillary thyroid cancer or a benign thyroid nodule (not recorded which). Some clones in this sample may be carry-over from other donors' samples.

The V call is TRBV7-2, the J call TRBJ2-7; D gene uncertain. Germline values: CDR1 SGHTA, CDR2 FQGNSA. Trimming left V 1 base short and J 0 bases short, with 10 bases between. The CDR3 has 15 residues. This chain's CDR3 is CASSLEVGPSYEQYF. The CDR3 DNA sequence: TGTGCCAGCAGCTTAGAAGTCGGACCCTCCTACGAGCAGTACTTC.

There are many counts of this clone. In the same sample, other DNA sequences code for this CDR3. This chain uses TRBV20-1 with TRBJ1-2; D is undetermined. Trimming cost V 4 bases and J 6 bases, with 12 bases left between them. The CDR3 spans 12 residues. Germline-derived CDR1 and CDR2 are DFQATT and SNEGSKA (reference sequence). Here the CDR3 reads CSATGLGDGYTF. CDR3 DNA sequence: TGCAGTGCTACGGGCCTCGGGGATGGCTACACCTTC.

J is TRBJ2-2 and V is TRBV25-1, with TRBD2 matching over 7 bases. Germline assignment: CDR1 MGHDK and CDR2 SYGVNS. The CDR3 contains 16 residues. V lost 4 bases to trimming and J lost 5 bases; unmatched junction nucleotides: 10. CDR3 bases: TGTGCCAGCAGTGGTAGCGGGTGTGCCTGGACCGGGGAGCTGTTTTTT. Its translation is CASSGSGCAWTGELFF.

This clone was counted between two and nine times. CDR3 sequence reads: CASTLCGTSSYEQFF. In nucleotides, the CDR3 is TGTGCCAGCACCCTCTGTGGGACTAGTTCCTATGAGCAGTTCTTC. The rearrangement uses TRBV6-1 and TRBJ2-1; TRBD2 aligns across 8 bases. Germline loops: CDR1 MNHNS, CDR2 SASEGT. The CDR3 runs 15 residues. Germline trimming cut 7 bases from V and 8 bases from J; bases unmatched to any gene: 13.

This clone was observed many times. V usage is TRBV16 and J usage is TRBJ1-1; possibly TRBD1 for D (6 bases). Between the trimmed V and J ends, which lost 6 bases and 5 bases, there was a span of 16 bases. CDR3 length equals 14 residues. From germline, CDR1 is KGHSY and CDR2 FQNENV. As DNA, the CDR3 is TGTGCCAGCAGTCCCAGGGGCCACTCTACTGAAGCTTTCTTT. Its protein is CASSPRGHSTEAFF.

This clone showed up many times. The DNA of the CDR3 is TGTGCCAGCAGCTTAGGATATAGCGAGGGGGAGAACACAGATACGCAGTATTTT. Its protein product is CASSLGYSEGENTDTQYF. The rearrangement joins TRBV11-2 to TRBJ2-3; TRBD1 is a possible D gene (6 bases). From germline, CDR1 is SGHAT and CDR2 FQNNGV. There are 18 residues in the CDR3. V shed 1 base and J shed 2 bases, with 19 bases lying between them. The variable domain in full, with the rest retrieved from reference TRBV11-2 and TRBJ2-3, is EAGVAQSPRYKIIEKRQSVAFWCNPISGHATLYWYQQILGQGPKLLIQFQNNGVVDDSQLPKDRFSAERLKGVDSTLKIQPAKLEDSAVYLCASSLGYSEGENTDTQYFGPGTRLTVL.

This clone was counted a few times. This may stem from a read error, because a much larger clone lies one nucleotide away. V and J are TRBV12-3 or TRBV12-4 and TRBJ1-1, with D uncertain. Trimming left V 11 bases short and J 10 bases short, with 20 bases between. This CDR3 region has 12 residues. This CDR3 is CAGNRRAGGAFF. CDR3 bases: TGTGCCGGCAACCGCCGGGCAGGTGGAGCTTTCTTT.

This clone showed up many times. This chain uses TRBV5-1 with TRBJ2-1; 12 bases match TRBD2. This CDR3 has 15 amino acids. V gave up 3 bases and J gave up 9 bases; unmatched junction bases: 7. CDR1 SGHRS and CDR2 YFSETQ come from the germline V gene. CDR3 sequence reads: CASSWSSGREGEQFF. The DNA for the CDR3 is TGCGCCAGCAGCTGGTCTAGCGGGAGGGAGGGTGAGCAGTTCTTC.

A word on this clone: This clone may be a read error of a much larger clone one base away. The V and J genes are TRBV18 and TRBJ2-1; D is undetermined. Looked up from germline, CDR1 is KGHSH and CDR2 is LQKENI. V was pared by 3 bases and J by 9 bases, with 12 bases between. The CDR3 contains 13 residues. The CDR3 spells CASSPVNRSEQFF. For the CDR3, the DNA is TGTGCCAGCTCACCGGTAAATCGGAGTGAGCAGTTCTTC.

This clone was seen only a few times. The chain links TRBV14 to TRBJ1-3, with D hard to call. The CDR3 runs to 16 residues. The V end was cut by 1 base, the J end by 2 bases, with 12 bases between. Germline CDR1 is SGHDN and CDR2 is FVKESK. The CDR3 coding sequence is TGTGCCAGCAGCCAAGGCATAGCGAATCCTGGAAACACCATATATTTT. It translates to CASSQGIANPGNTIYF.

This clone was seen a few times. The V and J genes are TRBV12-3 or TRBV12-4 and TRBJ1-5; tentatively, D is TRBD1 (6 bases). The CDR3 covers 15 residues. Trimming shortened V by 6 bases and J by 4 bases, and 16 bases separated the two germline ends. The DNA of the CDR3 is TGTGCCAGCAGCGTAGACCAGGGGTGGAATCAGCCCCAGCATTTT. Amino acid sequence: CASSVDQGWNQPQHF.

This clone has at least ten counts. The chain carries TRBV27 and TRBJ2-2; no definite D call. The CDR3 spans 13 residues. V lost 8 bases, J lost 0 bases, and 7 bases lay in between. Germline loops: CDR1 MNHEY, CDR2 SMNVEV (reference sequence). The CDR3 region is CASLPTNTGELFF. CDR3 DNA: TGTGCCAGCCTTCCCACGAACACCGGGGAGCTGTTTTTT.

The table lists this clone with many counts. The CDR3 reads CASSISIGGWTGELFF. CDR3 sequence (DNA): TGTGCCAGTAGTATCTCGATAGGGGGGTGGACCGGGGAGCTGTTTTTT. The rearrangement joins TRBV19 to TRBJ2-2; possibly TRBD1 or TRBD2 for D (6 bases each). The CDR3 extends over 16 amino acids. Germline values: CDR1 LNHDA, CDR2 SQIVND (reference sequence). The ends were cut back, 3 bases at V and 5 bases at J, with 16 bases in the middle.

This clone was seen a handful of times. Since a much larger clone is just one base distant, this may be a read error. The CDR3 loop reads CASSQDSASGRAWYNEQFF. The DNA of the CDR3 is TGCGCCAGCAGCCAAGATTCGGCGAGCGGGAGGGCCTGGTACAATGAGCAGTTCTTC. The chain joins TRBV4-1 to TRBJ2-1; 10 bases are shared with TRBD2. Germline V lookup: CDR1 MGHRA, CDR2 YSYEKL. V was pared by 0 bases and J by 4 bases, with 12 bases of the junction left unmatched. The length of the CDR3 is 19 residues.

Turning to this clone: One junction end does not reproduce the germline sequence, and a read error may be involved. CDR3 protein: CASRGWWDSNHPQHF. CDR3 in DNA: TGTGCCAGCAGGGGGTGGTGGGATAGCAATCATCCCCAGCATTTT. V is TRBV28 and J is TRBJ1-5; D call uncertain. This CDR3 comprises 15 residues. CDR1 is MDHEN and CDR2 is SYDVKM in the germline V gene.